The TCR beta chain under discussion was sequenced for a study of T cell changes during pregnancy in multiple sclerosis. This clone was detected only a few times. This table comes from immunoSEQ multiplex PCR, and its TCRdb copy is limited to in-frame clones, with some not included. The sample lists roughly 110,000 clones; roughly 92% were seen once. The V end lost 3 bases, the J end lost 1 base, and 16 bases lay between the germline ends. The CDR3 extends over 16 amino acids. Germline V gene data show CDR1 as GTSNPN and CDR2 as SVGIG (reference sequence). This clonotype was sampled from a female donor in good health, enrolled as a control in a pregnancy study. The chain joins TRBV30 to TRBJ1-5, with D possibly matching TRBD1 (6 bases). Sample: peripheral blood, taken in the third trimester of pregnancy. The CDR3 DNA sequence: TGTGCCTGGAGCGGGGGGCCAGGGTTCAGCAATCAGCCCCAGCATTTT. Translated: CAWSGGPGFSNQPQHF.